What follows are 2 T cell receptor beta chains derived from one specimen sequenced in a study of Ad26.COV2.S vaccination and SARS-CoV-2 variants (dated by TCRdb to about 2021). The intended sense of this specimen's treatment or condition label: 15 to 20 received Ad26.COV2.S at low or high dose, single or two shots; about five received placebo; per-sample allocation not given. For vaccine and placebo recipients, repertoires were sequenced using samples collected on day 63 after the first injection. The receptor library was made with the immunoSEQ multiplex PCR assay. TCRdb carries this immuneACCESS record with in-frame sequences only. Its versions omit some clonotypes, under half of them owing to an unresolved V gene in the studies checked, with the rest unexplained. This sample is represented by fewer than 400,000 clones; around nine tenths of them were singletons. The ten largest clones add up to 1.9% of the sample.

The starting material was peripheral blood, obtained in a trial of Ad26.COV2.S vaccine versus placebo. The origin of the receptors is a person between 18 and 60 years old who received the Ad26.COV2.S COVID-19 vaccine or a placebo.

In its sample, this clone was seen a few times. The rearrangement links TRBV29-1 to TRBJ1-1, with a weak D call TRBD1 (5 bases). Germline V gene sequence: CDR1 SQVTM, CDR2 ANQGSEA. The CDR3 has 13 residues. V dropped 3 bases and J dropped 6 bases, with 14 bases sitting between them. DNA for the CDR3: TGCAGCGTTGATGGGGCCCTAGCCCCTGAAGCTTTCTTT. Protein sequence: CSVDGALAPEAFF.

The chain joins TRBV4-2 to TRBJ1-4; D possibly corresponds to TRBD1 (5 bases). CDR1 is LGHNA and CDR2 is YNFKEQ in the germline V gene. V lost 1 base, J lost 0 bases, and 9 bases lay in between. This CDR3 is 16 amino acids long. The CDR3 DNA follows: TGTGCCAGCAGCCAAGGGGGGGGAGCAACTAATGAAAAACTGTTTTTT. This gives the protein CASSQGGGATNEKLFF.